Each of the 14 T cell receptor beta chains below was sequenced from the same sample in a study of neoadjuvant nivolumab and ipilimumab in lung cancer. Sequencing used immunoSEQ multiplex PCR; TCRdb keeps in-frame clones, though not all of them. The sample holds 40,000 to 60,000 clones, roughly 91% seen once. The input for sequencing was blood, taken before neoadjuvant nivolumab, alone or with ipilimumab. The receptors were sampled from an adult with non-small cell lung cancer. Some clones in this sample may be carry-over from other donors' samples.

This clone was found a few times. This rearrangement joins TRBV19 to TRBJ2-1; TRBD2 matches 8 bases. The trim removed 5 bases at V and 7 bases at J, leaving 16 bases unmatched. The CDR3 covers 17 residues. CDR1 LNHDA and CDR2 SQIVND come from the germline V gene (reference sequence). The CDR3 region is CASSPWDPGGPRNEQFF. CDR3 bases: TGTGCCAGTAGTCCCTGGGATCCGGGAGGGCCTCGGAATGAGCAGTTCTTC. Filled out from reference TRBV19 and TRBJ2-1, the complete variable domain reads DGGITQSPKYLFRKEGQNVTLSCEQNLNHDAMYWYRQDPGQGLRLIYYSQIVNDFQKGDIAEGYSVSREKKESFPLTVTSAQKNPTAFYLCASSPWDPGGPRNEQFFGPGTRLTVL.

The rearrangement uses TRBV30 and TRBJ1-2, with a possible D match to TRBD1 (6 bases). This CDR3 is built from 11 residues. V was clipped by 7 bases and J by 13 bases, with 19 bases between them. The V gene's germline CDR1 is GTSNPN and CDR2 SVGIG (reference sequence). In DNA form, the CDR3 reads TGTGCCTTGAACAGGGCCGAGGCTTCCACCTTC. It codes for CALNRAEASTF.

V is TRBV18 and J is TRBJ2-7, with a tentative D call TRBD1 (6 bases). The V end was cut by 5 bases, the J end by 6 bases, with 11 bases between. The CDR3 runs to 12 residues. Germline V gene data show CDR1 as KGHSH and CDR2 as LQKENI. DNA of the CDR3: TGTGCCAGCTCAGTACAGGGCCTCGAGCAGTACTTC. It yields the protein CASSVQGLEQYF.

The CDR3 DNA follows: TGCAGCGTTATAGGGATAGATACGCAGTATTTT. Translation gives CSVIGIDTQYF. V gene TRBV29-1 combines with J gene TRBJ2-3; no definite D call. The CDR3 is 11 amino acids. CDR1 is SQVTM and CDR2 is ANQGSEA in the germline V gene. V was clipped by 5 bases and J by 5 bases, with 8 bases between them.

The chain couples TRBV7-2 to TRBJ1-1; 11 bases map to TRBD1. J was trimmed by 2 bases and V by 5 bases; bases with no gene match: 4. The germline gives CDR1 SGHTA, CDR2 FQGNSA. The CDR3 is made up of 15 amino acids. DNA of the CDR3: TGTGCCAGCAGCCGGCGGACAGGGGGCAACACTGAAGCTTTCTTT. The encoded protein is CASSRRTGGNTEAFF.

For the CDR3, the DNA is TGTGCCAGCAGCTTAGCAGAGTTCACAGATACGCAGTATTTT. Protein: CASSLAEFTDTQYF. This chain joins TRBV7-9 and TRBJ2-3; no clear D gene. V shed 0 bases and J shed 2 bases, with 6 bases lying between them. Per the germline V gene, CDR1 is SEHNR and CDR2 is FQNEAQ (reference sequence). This CDR3 contains 14 residues.

The rearrangement joins TRBV2 to TRBJ1-2, with TRBD1 matching 9 bases. Germline lookup yields CDR1 SNHLY and CDR2 FYNNEI. The CDR3 is 13 amino acids. V was pared by 6 bases and J by 7 bases, with 6 bases of the junction left unmatched. In nucleotides, the CDR3 is TGTGCCAGCAGACAGGGGGCGGGGTTTGGCTACACCTTC. Translating gives CASRQGAGFGYTF.

This chain uses TRBV7-9 with TRBJ2-5; TRBD1 is a possible D gene (6 bases). Trimming took 3 bases from V and 4 from J, leaving 12 bases between them. This CDR3 comprises 14 residues. Germline V gene lookup returns CDR1 SEHNR and CDR2 FQNEAQ (reference sequence). The CDR3, as DNA: TGTGCCAGCAGCTTGGGACAACCGGGAGAGACCCAGTACTTC. As protein: CASSLGQPGETQYF.

The CDR3, as DNA: TGTGCCAGCTTGGGGACAGGGAACACTGAAGCTTTCTTT. This encodes CASLGTGNTEAFF. The chain joins TRBV6-5 to TRBJ1-1; 8 bases map to TRBD1. The CDR3 runs to 13 residues. Losses at the gene ends were 8 bases for V and 1 base for J; bases not matched to a gene: 3. Germline CDR1 and CDR2: MNHEY and SVGAGI.

This clone has just one count. The V gene is TRBV18, the J gene TRBJ1-3, with D maybe TRBD1 (6 bases). This CDR3 is built from 16 residues. V was pared by 3 bases and J by 3 bases, with 15 bases between. Germline V gene sequence: CDR1 KGHSH, CDR2 LQKENI. The DNA of the CDR3 is TGTGCCAGCTCACCCGGACAGTCCGTCTATGGAAACACCATATATTTT. This gives the protein CASSPGQSVYGNTIYF. Full variable domain (remainder filled in from reference TRBV18 and TRBJ1-3): NAGVMQNPRHLVRRRGQEARLRCSPMKGHSHVYWYRQLPEEGLKFMVYLQKENIIDESGMPKERFSAEFPKEGPSILRIQQVVRGDSAAYFCASSPGQSVYGNTIYFGEGSWLTVV.

The chain is built from TRBV7-9 and TRBJ1-2; D is unclear. This CDR3 is built from 14 residues. From germline, CDR1 is SEHNR and CDR2 FQNEAQ (reference sequence). With 1 base removed from V and 2 bases from J, the gap between germline ends came to 8 bases. Here the CDR3 reads CASSLEVSNYGYTF. The CDR3 DNA follows: TGTGCCAGCAGCTTAGAAGTCTCCAACTATGGCTACACCTTC. The whole variable domain, filled in from reference TRBV7-9 and TRBJ1-2, reads DTGVSQNPRHKITKRGQNVTFRCDPISEHNRLYWYRQTLGQGPEFLTYFQNEAQLEKSRLLSDRFSAERPKGSFSTLEIQRTEQGDSAMYLCASSLEVSNYGYTFGSGTRLTVV.

V usage is TRBV7-9 and J usage is TRBJ2-5, with 8 positions matching TRBD1. The CDR3 runs to 14 residues. The V segment lost 1 base and the J segment 4 bases; nucleotides outside the gene matches: 2. In germline, CDR1 is SEHNR, CDR2 FQNEAQ (reference sequence). The DNA for the CDR3 is TGTGCCAGCAGCTTAGGACAGGGGCCAGAGACCCAGTACTTC. Translated, it gives CASSLGQGPETQYF.

This clone was observed a few times. V gene TRBV27 combines with J gene TRBJ2-3; D assignment may be TRBD1 or TRBD2 (5 bases each). CDR3 length equals 14 residues. Per germline, CDR1 MNHEY and CDR2 SMNVEV (reference sequence). Between the trimmed V and J ends, which lost 7 bases and 6 bases, there was a span of 17 bases. The CDR3 DNA is TGTGCCAGCACCCCCGGGGCCCGCGAGGATACGCAGTATTTT. It yields the protein CASTPGAREDTQYF.

The CDR3 spells CAWMTGSGNTIYF. The CDR3 nucleotides are TGTGCCTGGATGACAGGCTCTGGAAACACCATATATTTT. This sequence joins TRBV30 and TRBJ1-3, with D possibly matching TRBD1 (6 bases). V lost 4 bases to trimming and J lost 0 bases, with 7 bases between them. CDR1 is GTSNPN and CDR2 is SVGIG in the germline V gene (reference sequence). The CDR3 consists of 13 residues. Full variable domain (rest looked up from reference TRBV30 and TRBJ1-3): SQTIHQWPATLVQPVGSPLSLECTVEGTSNPNLYWYRQAAGRGLQLLFYSVGIGQISSEVPQNLSASRPQDRQFILSSKKLLLSDSGFYLCAWMTGSGNTIYFGEGSWLTVV.